These 16 T cell receptor beta chains came from one sample sequenced in a study of preoperative IRX-2 immunotherapy in early breast cancer. The sample's treatment: preoperative locoregional IRX-2 cytokine immunotherapy. The protocol was immunoSEQ multiplex PCR, while the TCRdb copy is restricted to in-frame clones and leaves out a portion. The repertoire includes about 98,000 clones, 86% of them detected once, and over 2% sits in the top ten. The specimen comprised tumor tissue, sampled after IRX-2 immunotherapy. The origin of the receptors is a human donor with breast cancer.

V gene TRBV29-1 combines with J gene TRBJ1-5, with 7 bases lining up with TRBD1. There are 14 residues in the CDR3. V lost 4 bases, J lost 5 bases, and 8 bases stayed unmatched. The germline V gene encodes CDR1 SQVTM and CDR2 ANQGSEA. CDR3 bases: TGCAGCGTTGGCCTAACAGGGGTTGATCAGCCCCAGCATTTT. Its protein product is CSVGLTGVDQPQHF.

This sequence joins TRBV19 and TRBJ2-5, with D uncertain. This CDR3 comprises 14 residues. V shed 3 bases and J shed 3 bases, with 11 bases lying between them. Germline V CDR1 and CDR2: LNHDA, SQIVND (reference sequence). CDR3: CASSIGSREETQYF. In DNA, the CDR3 is TGTGCCAGTAGTATCGGCTCACGCGAAGAGACCCAGTACTTC.

This chain uses TRBV6-8 with TRBJ1-1; 7 positions match TRBD1. With V trimmed by 8 bases and J by 1 base, 4 bases remained unmatched. Germline V gene sequence: CDR1 MNHGY, CDR2 SAAAGT. This CDR3 contains 13 residues. CDR3 in DNA: TGTGCCAGCTCCCGACAGGGGAACACTGAAGCTTTCTTT. This sequence encodes CASSRQGNTEAFF.

J is TRBJ2-7 and V is TRBV28, with D possibly TRBD2 on 8 matching bases. V was shortened by 8 bases and J by 1 base, with 27 bases between the two germline ends. Germline CDR1 MDHEN, CDR2 SYDVKM. The length of the CDR3 is 18 residues. Here the CDR3 reads CASLPPGTATSESYEQYF. DNA for the CDR3: TGTGCCAGCCTTCCACCCGGGACAGCGACTAGCGAGTCCTACGAGCAGTACTTC.

The V call is TRBV19, the J call TRBJ1-5; no clear D gene. Germline-derived CDR1 and CDR2 are LNHDA and SQIVND (reference sequence). V dropped 6 bases and J dropped 7 bases, with 10 bases sitting between them. The CDR3 is made up of 12 amino acids. CDR3 in amino acids: CASRDWEQPQHF. CDR3 in DNA: TGTGCCAGTAGGGATTGGGAACAGCCCCAGCATTTT.

The chain combines TRBV28 with TRBJ1-3; a possible D gene is TRBD1 (5 bases). Germline loops: CDR1 MDHEN, CDR2 SYDVKM. CDR3 size: 15 residues. The V gene lost 5 bases and the J gene lost 7 bases, with 18 bases spanning the gap. CDR3 region: CASSIETGSMNTIYF. CDR3 nucleotide sequence: TGTGCCAGCAGTATAGAAACAGGCTCAATGAACACCATATATTTT.

This rearrangement joins TRBV6-9 to TRBJ1-1, with unresolved D. V lost 10 bases and J 4 bases, leaving 10 bases between the germline ends. Germline CDR1 reads MNHGY; CDR2 reads SVAAGI. The CDR3 length is 11 residues. DNA of the CDR3: TGTGCCATCACCCGGGGCACTGAAGCTTTCTTT. Protein sequence: CAITRGTEAFF.

The chain combines TRBV11-3 with TRBJ1-3; a weak D match, TRBD1 (5 bases). The CDR3 is 15 residues long. V dropped 4 bases and J dropped 2 bases, with 12 bases sitting between them. Germline CDR1 and CDR2: SGHNT and YENEEA. CDR3 DNA sequence: TGTGCCAGCAGCTCGCCAGGGTTGACTGGAAACACCATATATTTT. Amino acid sequence: CASSSPGLTGNTIYF.

The gene calls are TRBV28 and TRBJ1-2; TRBD1 is a possible D gene (5 bases). V lost 2 bases and J 8 bases, leaving 12 bases between the germline ends. The CDR3 runs to 13 residues. The V gene's germline CDR1 is MDHEN and CDR2 SYDVKM. In DNA form, the CDR3 reads TGTGCCAGCAGTTTAAGGTCCGGGGCCGGCTACACCTTC. This sequence encodes CASSLRSGAGYTF.

The chain couples TRBV19 to TRBJ1-2; no reliable D call. The CDR3 has 11 amino acids. The germline V gene encodes CDR1 LNHDA and CDR2 SQIVND (reference sequence). Trimming took off 7 bases at V and 2 bases at J, with 5 bases between the two ends. This CDR3 reads CASTGNYGYTF. The CDR3 DNA is TGTGCCAGTACGGGGAACTATGGCTACACCTTC.

The chain links TRBV6-1 to TRBJ2-7; 7 nucleotides align to TRBD1. J lost 5 bases, V lost 0 bases, and 16 bases had no gene match. The CDR3 contains 18 residues. In germline, CDR1 is MNHNS, CDR2 SASEGT. The CDR3 coding sequence is TGTGCCAGCAGTGAAGCGAGGACAGGAAAGTCCTCCCCTCACGAGCAGTACTTC. Translating it yields CASSEARTGKSSPHEQYF.

This clone was detected only once. The genes are TRBV6-4 and TRBJ1-1; TRBD1 is a possible D gene (5 bases). Trimming took 5 bases from V and 6 from J, leaving 13 bases between them. Per germline, CDR1 MRHNA and CDR2 SNTAGT. The CDR3 contains 13 residues. CDR3 sequence: CASSNNRFSEAFF. The CDR3 DNA is TGTGCCAGCAGTAATAACAGGTTCTCTGAAGCTTTCTTT.

The V and J genes are TRBV5-1 and TRBJ2-2, with 9 bases that match TRBD2. CDR3 length: 14 amino acids. Germline CDR1 SGHRS, CDR2 YFSETQ. With 9 bases clipped from V and 1 base from J, the junction kept 4 bases outside the gene matches. CDR3 amino acids: CATGAGGNTGELFF. Written as DNA, the CDR3 is TGCGCCACCGGAGCGGGGGGGAACACCGGGGAGCTGTTTTTT.

This sequence joins TRBV5-1 and TRBJ1-2; D perhaps matches TRBD1 (6 bases). Germline V lookup: CDR1 SGHRS, CDR2 YFSETQ. CDR3 length: 15 amino acids. Trimming took off 2 bases at V and 4 bases at J, with 15 bases between the two ends. The DNA for the CDR3 is TGCGCCAGCAGCTTAGGGGGAGGGCGCCTCTATGGCTACACCTTC. This sequence encodes CASSLGGGRLYGYTF.

The CDR3 loop is CASTPAGGSGANVLTF. As DNA, the CDR3 is TGTGCCAGTACCCCAGCGGGAGGCTCTGGGGCCAACGTCCTGACTTTC. The V and J genes are TRBV19 and TRBJ2-6; 9 bases fit TRBD2. V lost 7 bases, J lost 0 bases, and 4 bases stayed unmatched. The CDR3 is 16 amino acids. Germline CDR1 LNHDA, CDR2 SQIVND (reference sequence).

The DNA of the CDR3 is TGCGCCAGCAGCTTGGGGGACCGGGATGGTGAAAAACTGTTTTTT. This encodes CASSLGDRDGEKLFF. J is TRBJ1-4 and V is TRBV5-1; weak D call: TRBD1 (5 bases). Trimming took 0 bases from V and 7 from J, leaving 13 bases between them. This CDR3 comprises 15 residues. Germline values: CDR1 SGHRS, CDR2 YFSETQ.